These 29 T cell receptor beta chains share one sample of origin, sequenced in a study of early T cells in non-severe SARS-CoV-2 infection. One entry per CDR3 protein results from TCRdb running MiXCR on the 5' RACE reads. The table includes over 50,000 distinct CDR3 sequences, 10% to 15% detected once. The sequencing input was whole blood. All receptors derive from an adult who was a healthcare worker with PCR-confirmed SARS-CoV-2 infection or an uninfected control (not recorded which).

This clonotype occurred a few times. The chain couples TRBV18 to TRBJ1-4; no reliable D call. V lost 3 bases to trimming and J lost 7 bases, with 6 bases between them. Germline CDR1 is KGHSH and CDR2 is LQKENI. The CDR3 spans 12 residues. The CDR3 spells CASSPGSEKLFF. The CDR3 bases are TGTGCCAGCTCACCTGGGAGTGAAAAACTGTTTTTT.

The chain joins TRBV11-2 to TRBJ2-1, with 9 bases fitting TRBD1. Per the germline V gene, CDR1 is SGHAT and CDR2 is FQNNGV. Unmatched junction bases numbered 7, after V lost 6 bases and J lost 4 bases. CDR3 size: 15 residues. The CDR3 loop is CASRRGQGKYNEQFF. The CDR3 DNA is TGTGCCAGCAGGCGGGGACAGGGAAAATACAATGAGCAGTTCTTC.

This clonotype was seen repeatedly, ten times or more. This chain links TRBV19 with TRBJ1-2, with D possibly matching TRBD1 (5 bases). CDR3 length equals 14 residues. Per germline, CDR1 LNHDA and CDR2 SQIVND (reference sequence). Trimming cost V 6 bases and J 4 bases, with 15 bases left between them. CDR3 loop: CASSRPGAPYGYTF. DNA for the CDR3: TGTGCCAGTAGCCGACCCGGGGCCCCCTATGGCTACACCTTC.

This clonotype was observed many times. The chain has TRBV5-4 and TRBJ2-5; tentatively, D is TRBD2 (6 bases). The CDR3 contains 14 residues. Germline CDR1 SGHNT, CDR2 YYREEE (reference sequence). V shed 0 bases and J shed 5 bases, with 11 bases lying between them. CDR3 in amino acids: CASSLESTRETQYF. The DNA of the CDR3 is TGTGCCAGCAGCTTGGAGTCGACTAGGGAGACCCAGTACTTC.

This chain connects TRBV10-1 to TRBJ1-2; D is undetermined. The germline gives CDR1 WNHNN, CDR2 SYGVQD (reference sequence). V was clipped by 0 bases and J by 5 bases, with 25 bases between them. The CDR3 length is 19 residues. The CDR3 sequence: CASSESWTLMDGNSYGYTF. The CDR3 coding sequence is TGCGCCAGCAGTGAGTCATGGACCCTAATGGACGGAAACTCGTATGGCTACACCTTC.

The J gene is TRBJ2-5, the V gene TRBV29-1; D is possibly TRBD1 or TRBD2 (5 bases each). The CDR3 runs to 12 residues. The ends were cut back, 3 bases at V and 4 bases at J, with 9 bases in the middle. Germline V gene lookup returns CDR1 SQVTM and CDR2 ANQGSEA. The CDR3 reads CSVDEGLETQYF. In DNA form, the CDR3 reads TGCAGCGTTGATGAGGGGCTAGAGACCCAGTACTTC.

This clonotype was recorded a few times. This chain uses TRBV6-5 with TRBJ2-5, with a possible D match to TRBD2 (6 bases). In germline, CDR1 is MNHEY, CDR2 SVGAGI. Trimming cost V 7 bases and J 2 bases, with 20 bases left between them. The CDR3 consists of 16 residues. CDR3 DNA: TGTGCCAGCAACGCGGGGACCCTCTCGATTCAAGAGACCCAGTACTTC. Encoded protein: CASNAGTLSIQETQYF.

This clonotype was detected ten times or more. V is TRBV14 and J is TRBJ2-1; D is unresolved. The germline V and J ends were trimmed by 1 base and 0 bases, with 10 bases remaining between them. This CDR3 is 16 amino acids long. The V gene's germline CDR1 is SGHDN and CDR2 FVKESK. The CDR3 loop is CASSQVTPSSYNEQFF. CDR3 nucleotide sequence: TGTGCCAGCAGCCAAGTGACTCCGAGCTCCTACAATGAGCAGTTCTTC.

This clonotype occurred many times. The V gene is TRBV28, the J gene TRBJ2-7, with no clear D. V was clipped by 2 bases and J by 7 bases, with 12 bases between them. The CDR3 is 13 amino acids. Germline V gives CDR1 MDHEN, CDR2 SYDVKM. CDR3 DNA sequence: TGTGCCAGCAGTTTAACCCCCGACGCGGAGCAGTACTTC. It is translated as CASSLTPDAEQYF.

At least ten counts were recorded for this clonotype. The chain uses TRBV19 and TRBJ1-4, with D maybe TRBD1 (6 bases). This CDR3 is built from 15 residues. V shed 4 bases and J shed 8 bases, with 17 bases lying between them. Germline CDR1 is LNHDA and CDR2 is SQIVND (reference sequence). CDR3 in DNA: TGTGCCAGTAGTACCTGGGACATTGGTGGGGAAAAACTGTTTTTT. Translation gives CASSTWDIGGEKLFF.

In this sample, this clonotype turned up a few times. The chain recombines TRBV4-2 with TRBJ2-1, with TRBD1 identical over 9 bases. The trim removed 1 base at V and 0 bases at J, leaving 10 bases unmatched. Germline-derived CDR1 and CDR2 are LGHNA and YNFKEQ. CDR3 size: 19 residues. The CDR3 sequence is CASSQVGRTGVNSYNEQFF. CDR3 sequence (DNA): TGTGCCAGCAGCCAAGTGGGTAGGACAGGGGTTAACTCCTACAATGAGCAGTTCTTC.

This clonotype was observed at least ten times. This chain's CDR3 is CASSFDRGTPSINEAFF. Here the CDR3 DNA reads TGTGCCAGCAGTTTCGACAGGGGCACTCCCAGCATCAATGAAGCTTTCTTT. This chain links TRBV12-3 or TRBV12-4 with TRBJ1-1, with TRBD1 identical over 8 bases. The junction had 16 bases not matched to a gene; V was cut back by 3 bases and J by 7 bases. CDR3 length: 17 amino acids.

The sample holds many counts of this clonotype. J is TRBJ1-1 and V is TRBV7-6, with D unclear. Trimming took off 6 bases at V and 7 bases at J, with 18 bases between the two ends. Germline lookup yields CDR1 SGHVS and CDR2 FNYEAQ. The CDR3 runs 14 residues. CDR3 DNA sequence: TGTGCCAGCAGTCATAAAAGAGGGCAAGGTGAAGCTTTCTTT. This sequence encodes CASSHKRGQGEAFF.

This clonotype came up many times. The rearrangement links TRBV6-5 to TRBJ2-3; TRBD2 might be the D (6 bases). CDR1 and CDR2 from the germline V gene are MNHEY and SVGAGI. Trimming shortened V by 6 bases and J by 2 bases, and 15 bases separated the two germline ends. This CDR3 is 15 amino acids long. CDR3 sequence reads: CASSQTRPSTDTQYF. In DNA form, the CDR3 reads TGTGCCAGCAGCCAGACTAGGCCCTCCACAGATACGCAGTATTTT.

There are a few counts of this clonotype. The J gene is TRBJ2-5, the V gene TRBV7-9; possible D gene TRBD2, 5 bases. In germline, CDR1 is SEHNR, CDR2 FQNEAQ (reference sequence). V lost 1 base and J 5 bases, leaving 8 bases between the germline ends. This CDR3 comprises 13 residues. The CDR3 nucleotides are TGTGCCAGCAGCTTAGTCGGGGTGGAGACCCAGTACTTC. Its protein product is CASSLVGVETQYF.

The chain employs TRBV7-9 and TRBJ1-2, with D unresolved. The CDR3 totals 14 residues. Trimming left V 1 base short and J 4 bases short, with 10 bases between. Germline V lookup: CDR1 SEHNR, CDR2 FQNEAQ (reference sequence). For the CDR3, the DNA is TGTGCCAGCAGCTTAGACAGTGGACCCTATGGCTACACCTTC. Translated: CASSLDSGPYGYTF.

This sequence joins TRBV5-1 and TRBJ1-1; D is unresolved. This CDR3 is built from 14 residues. The V gene's germline CDR1 is SGHRS and CDR2 YFSETQ. Trimming left V 4 bases short and J 0 bases short, with 10 bases between. The CDR3 sequence is CASSARDMNTEAFF. The CDR3 DNA reads TGCGCCAGCAGCGCAAGGGATATGAACACTGAAGCTTTCTTT.

The chain is built from TRBV29-1 and TRBJ1-1; the D gene is possibly TRBD1 (6 bases). CDR1 is SQVTM, CDR2 ANQGSEA, per germline. CDR3 size: 14 residues. V was cut by 1 base and J by 4 bases, with 13 bases left in between. CDR3 nucleotide sequence: TGCAGCGTTGAAGGAGGAGGGGGATCCACTGAAGCTTTCTTT. It codes for CSVEGGGGSTEAFF.

This clonotype has at least ten counts. The chain carries TRBV25-1 and TRBJ2-1, with 8 bases matching TRBD1. Germline CDR1 MGHDK, CDR2 SYGVNS. V was clipped by 3 bases and J by 10 bases; unmatched bases: 8. The CDR3 covers 14 residues. CDR3 residues: CASSDRGPRGEQFF. The CDR3 region has the DNA TGTGCCAGCAGTGACAGGGGGCCCCGTGGAGAGCAGTTCTTC.

The chain links TRBV20-1 to TRBJ2-3, with D possibly TRBD2 on 6 matching bases. V was pared by 3 bases and J by 0 bases, with 16 bases between. This CDR3 is 16 amino acids long. In germline, CDR1 is DFQATT, CDR2 SNEGSKA (reference sequence). DNA of the CDR3: TGCAGTGCTAGTTACCGTCGCGGGATTAGCACAGATACGCAGTATTTT. Amino acids: CSASYRRGISTDTQYF.

In this sample, this clonotype turned up many times. CDR3 sequence reads: CASSSTGTGFYEQYF. The CDR3 DNA follows: TGTGCCAGCAGTTCCACCGGGACAGGGTTCTACGAGCAGTACTTC. The chain joins TRBV7-9 to TRBJ2-7; 9 bases agree with TRBD1. Germline CDR1 SEHNR, CDR2 FQNEAQ (reference sequence). With V trimmed by 6 bases and J by 3 bases, 9 bases remained unmatched. The CDR3 runs to 15 residues.

This clonotype has ten or more counts. The V call is TRBV7-3, the J call TRBJ2-1; perhaps TRBD2 as D (6 bases). Trimming took off 5 bases at V and 9 bases at J, with 14 bases between the two ends. The length of the CDR3 is 13 residues. Germline CDR1 and CDR2: SGHTA and FQGTGA. The CDR3 loop reads CASSPGRGGEQFF. Written as DNA, the CDR3 is TGTGCCAGCAGCCCCGGTCGGGGAGGTGAGCAGTTCTTC.

The chain has TRBV20-1 and TRBJ2-1, with unresolved D. Germline V gene sequence: CDR1 DFQATT, CDR2 SNEGSKA (reference sequence). Deletions cut 0 bases from V and 7 bases from J, with 13 bases between. The CDR3 extends over 14 amino acids. The CDR3 reads CSARDLHGRNEQFF. The CDR3, as DNA: TGCAGTGCTAGAGATCTCCACGGAAGAAATGAGCAGTTCTTC.

This clonotype turned up a few times. The chain joins TRBV9 to TRBJ2-6, with TRBD2 identical over 7 bases. The CDR3 runs to 16 residues. Germline CDR1 is SGDLS and CDR2 is YYNGEE. The ends lost 0 bases at V and 4 bases at J; junction bases unmatched: 4. CDR3 in DNA: TGTGCCAGCAGCGTAGCGGGGGGATTCGGGGCCAACGTCCTGACTTTC. Its protein is CASSVAGGFGANVLTF.

This clonotype has just a few counts. The chain combines TRBV12-3 or TRBV12-4 with TRBJ2-3; maybe TRBD2 (6 bases). The CDR3 spans 15 residues. Trimming removed 1 base at V and 4 bases at J, with 12 bases between. CDR3 sequence: CASSLGSSGSDTQYF. DNA for the CDR3: TGTGCCAGCAGTTTAGGATCCAGCGGGTCAGATACGCAGTATTTT.

On this clonotype itself: This may arise from a read error, as a much more abundant clone is one base away. The chain links TRBV6-1 to TRBJ2-5; D not resolved. Trimming removed 1 base from V and 5 bases from J, with 14 bases in between. The CDR3 spans 15 residues. Germline V CDR1 and CDR2: MNHNS, SASEGT. CDR3 sequence: CASSEGFGLHETQYF. The DNA for the CDR3 is TGTGCCAGCAGTGAAGGTTTCGGCTTGCATGAGACCCAGTACTTC.

V and J are TRBV7-6 and TRBJ2-3; 9 bases are a match to TRBD1. This CDR3 has 17 amino acids. The V gene's germline CDR1 is SGHVS and CDR2 FNYEAQ. With 1 base clipped from V and 2 bases from J, the junction kept 7 bases outside the gene matches. DNA of the CDR3: TGTGCCAGCAGCTTAGTCCCACAGGGGGCGATCACAGATACGCAGTATTTT. It yields the protein CASSLVPQGAITDTQYF.

There are many counts of this clonotype. The V gene is TRBV6-4, the J gene TRBJ2-1; D might be TRBD2 (5 bases). The germline V gene encodes CDR1 MRHNA and CDR2 SNTAGT. V lost 4 bases to trimming and J lost 1 base, with 11 bases between them. This CDR3 is built from 15 residues. CDR3 sequence reads: CASSVTSSSYNEQFF. The CDR3 bases are TGTGCCAGCAGTGTCACTAGTTCTTCCTACAATGAGCAGTTCTTC.

This clonotype was seen ten or more times. The chain carries TRBV25-1 and TRBJ1-1, with 8 bases aligning to TRBD1. In germline, CDR1 is MGHDK, CDR2 SYGVNS. This CDR3 region has 12 residues. After removal of 7 bases from V and 11 bases from J, the junction contained 9 bases not matched to a gene. This CDR3 is CASTQWDRRAFF. The CDR3 coding sequence is TGTGCCAGCACTCAATGGGACAGGAGGGCTTTCTTT.